The clone carrying this TCR beta chain was detected ten times or more. These data originate in a study of Graves' ophthalmopathy and Graves' hyperthyroidism. TCR beta CDR3 regions were amplified from RNA transcripts. The workflow started with a first-round RT-PCR run with HTBI primers and then moved on to a second-round multiplex PCR. From the multiplex PCR reads, TCRdb called clonotypes with MiXCR, one entry per CDR3 protein. The sample lists tens of thousands of distinct CDR3 sequences, approximately 53% occurring once. The sequenced sample was peripheral blood. The origin of this receptor is an adult woman with stable Graves' hyperthyroidism.

CDR3 region: CASSLWDLYQPQHF. CDR3 coding DNA: TGCGCCAGCAGCTTGTGGGACCTGTATCAGCCCCAGCATTTT. V usage is TRBV5-1 and J usage is TRBJ1-5; TRBD1 might be the D (5 bases). The CDR3 runs 14 residues. The V end was cut by 1 base, the J end by 5 bases, with 10 bases between. The V gene's germline CDR1 is SGHRS and CDR2 YFSETQ.